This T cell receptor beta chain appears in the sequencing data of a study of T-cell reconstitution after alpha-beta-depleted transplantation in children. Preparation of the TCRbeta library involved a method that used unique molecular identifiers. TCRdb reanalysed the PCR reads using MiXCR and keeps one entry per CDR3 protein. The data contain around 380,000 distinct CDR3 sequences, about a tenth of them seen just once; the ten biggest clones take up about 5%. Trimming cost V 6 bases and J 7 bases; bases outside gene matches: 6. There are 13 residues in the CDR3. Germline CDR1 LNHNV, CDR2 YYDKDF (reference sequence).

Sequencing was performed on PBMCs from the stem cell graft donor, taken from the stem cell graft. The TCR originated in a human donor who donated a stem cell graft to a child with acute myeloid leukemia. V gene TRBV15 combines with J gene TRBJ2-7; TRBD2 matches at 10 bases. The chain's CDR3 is CATSYSGGYEQYV. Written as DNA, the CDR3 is TGTGCCACCAGTTATAGCGGGGGGTATGAGCAGTACGTC.